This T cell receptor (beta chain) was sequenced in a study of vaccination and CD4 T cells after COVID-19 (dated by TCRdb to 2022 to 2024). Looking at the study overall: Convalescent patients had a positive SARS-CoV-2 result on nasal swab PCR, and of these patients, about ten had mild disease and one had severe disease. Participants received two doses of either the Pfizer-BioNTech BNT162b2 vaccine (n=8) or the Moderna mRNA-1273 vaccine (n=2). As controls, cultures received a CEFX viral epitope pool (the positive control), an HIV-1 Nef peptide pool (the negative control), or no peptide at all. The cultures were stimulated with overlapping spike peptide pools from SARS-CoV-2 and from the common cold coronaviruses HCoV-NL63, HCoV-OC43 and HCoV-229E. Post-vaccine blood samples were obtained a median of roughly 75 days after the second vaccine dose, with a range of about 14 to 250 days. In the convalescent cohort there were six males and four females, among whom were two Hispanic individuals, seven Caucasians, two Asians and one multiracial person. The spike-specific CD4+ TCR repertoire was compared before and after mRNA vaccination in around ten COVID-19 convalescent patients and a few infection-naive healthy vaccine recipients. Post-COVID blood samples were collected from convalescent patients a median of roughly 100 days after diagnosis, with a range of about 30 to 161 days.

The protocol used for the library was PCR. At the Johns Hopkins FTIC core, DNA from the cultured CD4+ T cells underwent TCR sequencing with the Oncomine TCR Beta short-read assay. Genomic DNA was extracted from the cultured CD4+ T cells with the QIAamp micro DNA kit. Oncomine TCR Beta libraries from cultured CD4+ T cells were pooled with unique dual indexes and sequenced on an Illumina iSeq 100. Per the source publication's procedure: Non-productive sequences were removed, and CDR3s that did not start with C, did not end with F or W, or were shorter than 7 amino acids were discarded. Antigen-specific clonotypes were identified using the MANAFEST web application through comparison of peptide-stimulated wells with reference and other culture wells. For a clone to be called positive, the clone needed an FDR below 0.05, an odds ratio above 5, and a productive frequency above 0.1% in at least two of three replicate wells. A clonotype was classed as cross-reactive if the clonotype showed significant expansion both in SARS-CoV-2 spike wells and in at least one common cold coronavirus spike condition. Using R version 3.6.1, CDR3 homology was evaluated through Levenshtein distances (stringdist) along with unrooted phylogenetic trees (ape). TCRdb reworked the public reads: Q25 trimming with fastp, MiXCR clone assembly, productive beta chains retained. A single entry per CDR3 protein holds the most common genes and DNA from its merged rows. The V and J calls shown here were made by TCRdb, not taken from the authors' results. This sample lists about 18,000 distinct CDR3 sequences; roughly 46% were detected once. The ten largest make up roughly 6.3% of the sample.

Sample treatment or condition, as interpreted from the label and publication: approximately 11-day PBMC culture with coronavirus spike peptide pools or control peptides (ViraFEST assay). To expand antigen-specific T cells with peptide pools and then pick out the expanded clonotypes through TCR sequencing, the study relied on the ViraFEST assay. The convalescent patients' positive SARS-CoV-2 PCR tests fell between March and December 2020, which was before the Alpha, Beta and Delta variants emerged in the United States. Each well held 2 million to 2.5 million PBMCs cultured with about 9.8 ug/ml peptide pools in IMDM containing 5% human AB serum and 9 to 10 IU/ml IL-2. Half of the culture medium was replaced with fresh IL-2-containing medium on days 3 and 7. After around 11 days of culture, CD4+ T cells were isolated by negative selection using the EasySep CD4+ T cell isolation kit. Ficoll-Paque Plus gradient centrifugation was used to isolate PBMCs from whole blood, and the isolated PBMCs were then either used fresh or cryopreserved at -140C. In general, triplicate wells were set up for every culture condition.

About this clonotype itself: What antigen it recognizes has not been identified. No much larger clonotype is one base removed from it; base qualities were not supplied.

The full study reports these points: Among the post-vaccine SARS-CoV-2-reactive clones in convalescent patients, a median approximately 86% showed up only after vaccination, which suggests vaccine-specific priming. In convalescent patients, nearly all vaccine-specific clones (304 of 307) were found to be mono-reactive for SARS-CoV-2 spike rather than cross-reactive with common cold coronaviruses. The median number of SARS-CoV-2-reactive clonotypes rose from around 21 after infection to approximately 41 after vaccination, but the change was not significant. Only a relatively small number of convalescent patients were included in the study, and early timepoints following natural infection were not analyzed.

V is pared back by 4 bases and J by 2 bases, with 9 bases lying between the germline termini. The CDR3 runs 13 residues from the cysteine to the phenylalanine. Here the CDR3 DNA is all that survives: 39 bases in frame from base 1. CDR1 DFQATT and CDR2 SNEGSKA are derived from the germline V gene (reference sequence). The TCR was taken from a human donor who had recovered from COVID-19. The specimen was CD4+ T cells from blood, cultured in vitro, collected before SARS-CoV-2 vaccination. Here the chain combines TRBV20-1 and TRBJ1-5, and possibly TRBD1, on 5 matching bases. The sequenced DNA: TGCAGTGCTACAGGGAGTCGCAATCAGCCCCAGCATTTT. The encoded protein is CSATGSRNQPQHF.